This T cell receptor (beta chain) stems from a study of PD-1 blockade in classical Hodgkin lymphoma. In regard to this clone: The antigen is not known.

General study results and limits: Prior to therapy, complete responders displayed diversity much like that of newly diagnosed patients. Healthy donors were reported to have higher baseline TCR diversity than newly diagnosed patients.

V lost 8 bases and J lost 3, with 16 bases in between. Germline CDR1 is WSHSY and CDR2 is SAAADI. The CDR3 sequence is 14 residues long. The sample's time point: cycle 4 day 1 (C4D1), after 5 to 7 weeks of nivolumab. All patients relapsed after autologous stem cell transplantation, and brentuximab vedotin exposure varied. The repertoire was sequenced with immunoSEQ multiplex PCR; TCRdb's copy has only in-frame clones and lacks some. Of about 89,000 clones listed, 75% to 95% were seen once; the top ten hold approximately 2.9%. The V call is TRBV10-2, the J call TRBJ1-2; D is unresolved. The material was peripheral blood mononuclear cells (PBMCs), obtained before the fourth cycle of nivolumab. The clonotype originates from a human donor with classical Hodgkin lymphoma. This chain's CDR3 is CASGRDRTDYGYTF. CDR3 nucleotide sequence: TGCGCCAGCGGCCGAGACCGGACTGACTATGGCTACACCTTC.